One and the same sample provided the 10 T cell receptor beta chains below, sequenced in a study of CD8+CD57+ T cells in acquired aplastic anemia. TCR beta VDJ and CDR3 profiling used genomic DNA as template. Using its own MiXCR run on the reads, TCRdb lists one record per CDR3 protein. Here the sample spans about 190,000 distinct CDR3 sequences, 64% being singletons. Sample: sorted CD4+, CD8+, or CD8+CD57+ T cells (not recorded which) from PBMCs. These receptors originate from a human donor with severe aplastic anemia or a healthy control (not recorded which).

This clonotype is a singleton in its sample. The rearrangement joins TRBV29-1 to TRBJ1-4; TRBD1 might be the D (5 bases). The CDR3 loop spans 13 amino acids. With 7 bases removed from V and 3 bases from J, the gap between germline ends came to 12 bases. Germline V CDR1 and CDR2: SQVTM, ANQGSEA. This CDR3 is CSAIQGANEKLFF. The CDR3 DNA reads TGCAGCGCGATTCAGGGAGCTAATGAAAAACTGTTTTTT.

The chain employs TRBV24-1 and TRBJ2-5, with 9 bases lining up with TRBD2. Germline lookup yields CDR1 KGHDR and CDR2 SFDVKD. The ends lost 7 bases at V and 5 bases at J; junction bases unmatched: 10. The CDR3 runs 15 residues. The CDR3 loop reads CATSPGTSRGETQYF. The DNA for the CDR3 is TGTGCCACCAGCCCGGGGACTAGCCGGGGGGAGACCCAGTACTTC.

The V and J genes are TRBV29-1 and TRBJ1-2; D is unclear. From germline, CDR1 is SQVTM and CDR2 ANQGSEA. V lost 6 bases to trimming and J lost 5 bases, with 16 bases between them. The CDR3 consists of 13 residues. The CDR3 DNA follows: TGCAGCGTCGAAAAGTCTAGTGGATATGGCTACACCTTC. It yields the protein CSVEKSSGYGYTF.

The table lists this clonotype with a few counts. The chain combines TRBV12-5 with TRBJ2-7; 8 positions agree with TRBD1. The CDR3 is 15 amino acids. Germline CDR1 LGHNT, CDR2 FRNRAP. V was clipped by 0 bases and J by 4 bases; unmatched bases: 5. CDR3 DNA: TGTGCTAGTGGTTTGGTATGGACAGGGTCTTACGAGCAGTACTTC. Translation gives CASGLVWTGSYEQYF. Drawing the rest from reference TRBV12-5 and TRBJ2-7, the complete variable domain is DARVTQTPRHKVTEMGQEVTMRCQPILGHNTVFWYRQTMMQGLELLAYFRNRAPLDDSGMPKDRFSAEMPDATLATLKIQPSEPRDSAVYFCASGLVWTGSYEQYFGPGTRLTVT.

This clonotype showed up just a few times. This chain's CDR3 is CASSPNLRDSGANVLTF. The CDR3 DNA sequence: TGCGCCAGCAGCCCTAACTTAAGAGACTCTGGGGCCAACGTCCTGACTTTC. The V call is TRBV10-1, the J call TRBJ2-6; D uncertain. The CDR3 has 17 amino acids. Per germline, CDR1 WNHNN and CDR2 SYGVQD (reference sequence). With 6 bases removed from V and 0 bases from J, the gap between germline ends came to 15 bases.

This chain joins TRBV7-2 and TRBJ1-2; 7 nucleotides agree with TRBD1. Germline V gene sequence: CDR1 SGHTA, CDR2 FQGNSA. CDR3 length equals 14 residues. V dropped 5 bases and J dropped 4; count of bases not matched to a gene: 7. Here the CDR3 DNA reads TGTGCCAGCAGCGGGCAGACAGGGACCTATGGCTACACCTTC. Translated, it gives CASSGQTGTYGYTF.

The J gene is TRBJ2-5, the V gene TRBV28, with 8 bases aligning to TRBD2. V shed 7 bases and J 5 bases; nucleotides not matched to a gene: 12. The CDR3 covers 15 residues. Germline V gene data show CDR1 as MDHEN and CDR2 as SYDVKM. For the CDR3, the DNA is TGTGCCAGCAATCGCGGGGGGCCAACGACGGAGACCCAGTACTTC. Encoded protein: CASNRGGPTTETQYF.

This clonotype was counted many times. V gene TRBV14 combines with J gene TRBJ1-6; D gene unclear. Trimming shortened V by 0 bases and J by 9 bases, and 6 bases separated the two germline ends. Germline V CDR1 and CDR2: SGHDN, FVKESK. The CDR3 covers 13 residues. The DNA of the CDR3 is TGTGCCAGCAGCCAAGATGACGGTTCACCCCTCCACTTT. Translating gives CASSQDDGSPLHF.

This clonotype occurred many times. As DNA, the CDR3 is TGCAGTGCTAGAGACACCGGGGAGCTGTTTTTT. This sequence encodes CSARDTGELFF. This chain links TRBV20-1 with TRBJ2-2; D gene uncertain. Trimming took off 0 bases at V and 4 bases at J, with 0 bases between the two ends. The germline gives CDR1 DFQATT, CDR2 SNEGSKA (reference sequence). The CDR3 is made up of 11 amino acids.

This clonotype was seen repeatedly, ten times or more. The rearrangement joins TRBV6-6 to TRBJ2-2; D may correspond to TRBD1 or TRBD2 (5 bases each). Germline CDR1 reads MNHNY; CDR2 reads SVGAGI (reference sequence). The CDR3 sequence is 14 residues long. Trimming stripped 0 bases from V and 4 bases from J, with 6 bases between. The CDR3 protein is CASSYSGTTGELFF. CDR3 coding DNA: TGTGCCAGCAGTTACTCAGGGACCACCGGGGAGCTGTTTTTT.